The rows below give T cell receptor beta chains drawn from one sample of a study of shared clonotypes between healthy human individuals. Method: immunoSEQ multiplex PCR; TCRdb's copy keeps in-frame clones and lacks some. The sample carries about 1 million clones, 65% to 80% recorded once. Sequenced sample: memory CD4+ T cells sorted from blood. The receptors stem from a man younger than 30 in good health. CDR3s include the opening cysteine and the closing phenylalanine or tryptophan. Each record gives: clone size, D gene, J gene, V gene, CDR3 protein, CDR3 DNA. The D gene is left open where the match is weak. Rows may omit the clone size; those that give it use once, few, many or a size class.

clone size: .
D gene: .
J gene: TRBJ2-7
V gene: TRBV6-5
CDR3 protein: CASSYSSRRYEQYF
CDR3 DNA: TGTGCCAGCAGTTACTCGAGTCGGCGCTACGAGCAGTACTTC

clone size: .
D gene: .
J gene: TRBJ2-3
V gene: TRBV5-6
CDR3 protein: CASSLVSGGTDTQYF
CDR3 DNA: TGTGCCAGCAGCTTGGTGTCAGGGGGCACAGATACGCAGTATTTT

clone size: once
D gene: .
J gene: TRBJ2-7
V gene: TRBV6-1
CDR3 protein: CASFTRGAGYEQYF
CDR3 DNA: TGTGCCAGCTTCACCAGGGGCGCTGGATACGAGCAGTACTTC

clone size: .
D gene: .
J gene: TRBJ2-7
V gene: TRBV6-1
CDR3 protein: CASSEVKGLFSYEQYF
CDR3 DNA: TGTGCCAGCAGTGAAGTTAAGGGGCTGTTCTCCTACGAGCAGTACTTC

clone size: .
D gene: TRBD1
J gene: TRBJ1-6
V gene: TRBV5-6
CDR3 protein: CASSPLGTGLDSPLHF
CDR3 DNA: TGTGCCAGCAGCCCCTTAGGGACAGGACTTGATTCACCCCTCCACTTT

clone size: .
D gene: .
J gene: TRBJ2-3
V gene: TRBV19
CDR3 protein: CASSMGVNTQYF
CDR3 DNA: TGTGCCAGTAGTATGGGTGTCAATACGCAGTATTTT

clone size: .
D gene: .
J gene: TRBJ1-2
V gene: TRBV5-5
CDR3 protein: CASKESQGNYGYTF
CDR3 DNA: TGTGCCAGCAAGGAGTCTCAGGGGAACTATGGCTACACCTTC

clone size: .
D gene: .
J gene: TRBJ2-1
V gene: TRBV11-1
CDR3 protein: CASSLGRQNEQFF
CDR3 DNA: TGTGCCAGCAGCTTAGGCCGACAGAATGAGCAGTTCTTC

clone size: .
D gene: TRBD1
J gene: TRBJ1-6
V gene: TRBV27
CDR3 protein: CASSLYGTGGNYNSPLHF
CDR3 DNA: TGTGCCAGCAGTTTATACGGGACAGGGGGCAACTATAATTCACCCCTCCACTTT

clone size: .
D gene: .
J gene: TRBJ1-2
V gene: TRBV25-1
CDR3 protein: CASSVSSNYGYTF
CDR3 DNA: TGTGCCAGCAGTGTTTCCTCTAACTATGGCTACACCTTC

clone size: .
D gene: .
J gene: TRBJ1-6
V gene: TRBV6-4
CDR3 protein: CASSELGAENSPLHF
CDR3 DNA: TGTGCCAGCAGTGAGTTAGGGGCTGAAAATTCACCCCTCCACTTT

clone size: .
D gene: .
J gene: TRBJ2-7
V gene: TRBV4-1
CDR3 protein: CASRRTENTYEQYF
CDR3 DNA: TGCGCCAGCAGGAGGACTGAAAACACCTACGAGCAGTACTTC

clone size: .
D gene: TRBD2
J gene: TRBJ2-4
V gene: TRBV7-2
CDR3 protein: CASSMTSGSGIWYF
CDR3 DNA: TGTGCCAGCAGCATGACTAGCGGGAGTGGTATATGGTACTTC

clone size: .
D gene: TRBD2
J gene: TRBJ2-4
V gene: TRBV6-5
CDR3 protein: CASSPPGLERNIQYF
CDR3 DNA: TGTGCCAGCAGCCCTCCGGGACTAGAACGGAACATTCAGTACTTC

clone size: .
D gene: .
J gene: TRBJ1-5
V gene: TRBV5-1
CDR3 protein: CASSLGSRSRPHQPQHF
CDR3 DNA: TGCGCCAGCAGCTTGGGCAGTCGGTCTCGCCCCCATCAGCCCCAGCATTTT

clone size: .
D gene: TRBD1
J gene: TRBJ2-5
V gene: TRBV7-9
CDR3 protein: CASSETGNAKTQYF
CDR3 DNA: TGTGCCAGCAGCGAGACAGGGAATGCGAAGACCCAGTACTTC

clone size: .
D gene: TRBD2
J gene: TRBJ2-1
V gene: TRBV7-3
CDR3 protein: CASSPAGTRSHNEQFF
CDR3 DNA: TGTGCCAGCAGCCCCGCTGGGACTAGGTCACACAATGAGCAGTTCTTC

clone size: .
D gene: TRBD1
J gene: TRBJ2-4
V gene: TRBV5-4
CDR3 protein: CASSPGQEGNIQYF
CDR3 DNA: TGTGCCAGCAGCCCGGGACAGGAGGGGAACATTCAGTACTTC

clone size: .
D gene: TRBD2
J gene: TRBJ2-7
V gene: TRBV4-3
CDR3 protein: CASSQDLAGVKLF
CDR3 DNA: TGCGCCAGCAGCCAAGATTTGGCGGGAGTCAAATTATTC

clone size: .
D gene: TRBD1
J gene: TRBJ1-2
V gene: TRBV18
CDR3 protein: CASSSVLEDRVYGYTF
CDR3 DNA: TGTGCCAGCTCATCCGTCTTAGAGGACAGGGTCTATGGCTACACCTTC

clone size: many
D gene: .
J gene: TRBJ2-1
V gene: TRBV10-3
CDR3 protein: CATKGLYNEQFF
CDR3 DNA: TGTGCCACGAAAGGACTTTACAATGAGCAGTTCTTC

clone size: .
D gene: .
J gene: TRBJ1-4
V gene: TRBV6-1
CDR3 protein: CASSEEQGGLFF
CDR3 DNA: TGTGCCAGCAGTGAAGAGCAGGGAGGGCTGTTTTTT

clone size: few
D gene: TRBD1
J gene: TRBJ1-2
V gene: TRBV28
CDR3 protein: CASRATGGRNGYTF
CDR3 DNA: TGTGCCAGCAGAGCGACAGGGGGAAGGAACGGCTACACCTTC

clone size: many
D gene: TRBD1
J gene: TRBJ2-2
V gene: TRBV6-1
CDR3 protein: CASSAKGATNTGELFF
CDR3 DNA: TGTGCCAGCAGTGCGAAGGGGGCAACGAACACCGGGGAGCTGTTTTTT